The 27 T cell receptor beta chains given below trace back to one sample, sequenced in a study of T cells after yellow fever vaccination. TCRdb analysed the 5' RACE reads with MiXCR anew, one entry per CDR3 protein. The table has under 550,000 distinct CDR3 sequences, just over 20% seen once; the top ten hold approximately 16%. The material sequenced was PBMCs, taken roughly 23 days after the first yellow fever vaccination. Receptors originate from a man aged 18 to 29 who received the YFV17D yellow fever vaccine.

This clonotype was seen only a few times. The chain joins TRBV7-9 to TRBJ2-7, with unresolved D. Germline V gene sequence: CDR1 SEHNR, CDR2 FQNEAQ (reference sequence). This CDR3 comprises 13 residues. Trimming stripped 3 bases from V and 2 bases from J, with 8 bases between. CDR3 region: CASSLAPPYEQYF. The CDR3 DNA sequence: TGTGCCAGCAGCTTGGCCCCTCCCTACGAGCAGTACTTC.

V usage is TRBV7-2 and J usage is TRBJ2-3; possible D gene TRBD2, 7 bases. Germline V CDR1 and CDR2: SGHTA, FQGNSA. V dropped 4 bases and J dropped 4 bases, with 18 bases sitting between them. CDR3 length: 16 residues. CDR3 nucleotides: TGTGCCAGCAGCTCCTCCTTGGGGGGGGGCCCAGATACGCAGTATTTT. It specifies CASSSSLGGGPDTQYF.

This sequence joins TRBV5-1 and TRBJ2-3, with D tentatively TRBD2 (6 bases). This CDR3 is built from 14 residues. The ends were cut back, 2 bases at V and 8 bases at J, with 15 bases in the middle. The germline gives CDR1 SGHRS, CDR2 YFSETQ. CDR3 nucleotide sequence: TGCGCCAGCAGCTTATCCGGGGACTTAGGTACGCAGTATTTT. Translated, it gives CASSLSGDLGTQYF.

This clonotype was seen only a few times. The chain is built from TRBV10-3 and TRBJ2-3; 9 bases are a match to TRBD1. Germline V lookup: CDR1 ENHRY, CDR2 SYGVKD. J was trimmed by 2 bases and V by 10 bases; bases with no gene match: 7. There are 14 residues in the CDR3. CDR3 in amino acids: CATTGTGLTDTQYF. As DNA, the CDR3 is TGTGCCACTACCGGGACAGGGCTCACAGATACGCAGTATTTT.

The chain carries TRBV5-1 and TRBJ2-2; 10 bases map to TRBD2. The CDR3 has 17 residues. V was pared by 4 bases and J by 2 bases, with 8 bases of the junction left unmatched. CDR1 is SGHRS, CDR2 YFSETQ, per germline. The CDR3 DNA reads TGCGCCAGCAGCGTACTAGCGGGGACCCTTAACACCGGGGAGCTGTTTTTT. Its translation: CASSVLAGTLNTGELFF.

This clonotype was found a few times. The chain is built from TRBV5-4 and TRBJ2-5, with TRBD1 as a possible D gene (6 bases). From germline, CDR1 is SGHNT and CDR2 YYREEE (reference sequence). Deletions cut 0 bases from V and 2 bases from J, with 11 bases between. The CDR3 is made up of 15 amino acids. This CDR3 reads CASSLATGLQETQYF. CDR3 bases: TGTGCCAGCAGCTTGGCGACAGGATTACAAGAGACCCAGTACTTC. Complete variable domain (other parts from reference TRBV5-4 and TRBJ2-5): ETGVTQSPTHLIKTRGQQVTLRCSSQSGHNTVSWYQQALGQGPQFIFQYYREEENGRGNFPPRFSGLQFPNYSSELNVNALELDDSALYLCASSLATGLQETQYFGPGTRLLVL.

This clonotype has only a few counts. CDR3 amino acids: CASSSLRGAQYF. For the CDR3, the DNA is TGTGCCAGCAGCTCCCTCCGCGGGGCGCAGTATTTT. V and J are TRBV7-9 and TRBJ2-3; D is possibly TRBD2 (6 bases). CDR3 length: 12 residues. Trimming shortened V by 4 bases and J by 10 bases, and 12 bases separated the two germline ends. The germline gives CDR1 SEHNR, CDR2 FQNEAQ (reference sequence). Combining the CDR3 with reference TRBV7-9 and TRBJ2-3 gives the whole variable domain DTGVSQNPRHKITKRGQNVTFRCDPISEHNRLYWYRQTLGQGPEFLTYFQNEAQLEKSRLLSDRFSAERPKGSFSTLEIQRTEQGDSAMYLCASSSLRGAQYFGPGTRLTVL.

This clonotype has just a few counts. The chain couples TRBV5-1 to TRBJ2-4; maybe TRBD2 (6 bases). Trimming pared 4 bases from V and 1 base from J, leaving 15 bases between. The CDR3 runs 16 residues. Germline V CDR1 and CDR2: SGHRS, YFSETQ. In DNA, the CDR3 is TGCGCCAGCAGCCTCCTGGGGCTAGCGGCCAAAAACATTCAGTACTTC. Amino acids: CASSLLGLAAKNIQYF.

The rearrangement links TRBV7-3 to TRBJ2-5; D tentatively fits TRBD1 or TRBD2 (5 bases each). Trimming pared 2 bases from V and 2 bases from J, leaving 12 bases between. This CDR3 is 15 amino acids long. The germline V gene encodes CDR1 SGHTA and CDR2 FQGTGA. The CDR3 sequence is CASSLHGAVQETQYF. The CDR3 region has the DNA TGTGCCAGCAGCTTACACGGGGCCGTTCAAGAGACCCAGTACTTC.

The chain carries TRBV7-2 and TRBJ1-2; a weak D match, TRBD1 (5 bases). Germline CDR1 and CDR2: SGHTA and FQGNSA. The CDR3 spans 15 residues. The V and J ends lost 4 bases and 5 bases respectively, with 17 bases between them. The CDR3 reads CASSSQTTVLYGYTF. CDR3 sequence (DNA): TGTGCCAGCAGCTCCCAAACGACAGTACTTTATGGCTACACCTTC.

The chain couples TRBV6-2 or TRBV6-3 to TRBJ2-5, with D hard to call. Per germline, CDR1 MNHEY and CDR2 SVGEGT. CDR3 length: 14 amino acids. Between the trimmed V and J ends, which lost 2 bases and 1 base, there was a span of 8 bases. The CDR3 here is CASSYVSSQETQYF. Written as DNA, the CDR3 is TGTGCCAGCAGTTACGTGTCCAGCCAAGAGACCCAGTACTTC.

This clonotype was counted a few times. J is TRBJ1-4 and V is TRBV5-5; D remains ambiguous. V lost 3 bases, J lost 5 bases, and 11 bases lay in between. The CDR3 spans 14 residues. In germline, CDR1 is SGHKS, CDR2 YYEKEE (reference sequence). CDR3 region: CASSSREPNEKLFF. The DNA for the CDR3 is TGTGCCAGCAGCTCCCGGGAGCCCAATGAAAAACTGTTTTTT.

The genes are TRBV24-1 and TRBJ2-1, with D tentatively TRBD1 (5 bases). Germline V gives CDR1 KGHDR, CDR2 SFDVKD. V shed 7 bases and J shed 0 bases, with 6 bases lying between them. The CDR3 is 13 residues long. This CDR3 is CATSRVSYNEQFF. DNA for the CDR3: TGTGCCACCAGCAGGGTCTCCTACAATGAGCAGTTCTTC.

The rearrangement links TRBV5-1 to TRBJ2-5, with TRBD2 matching 10 bases. Losses at the gene ends were 4 bases for V and 0 bases for J; bases not matched to a gene: 3. Germline V lookup: CDR1 SGHRS, CDR2 YFSETQ. CDR3 size: 15 residues. The CDR3 DNA sequence: TGCGCCAGCAGCGGGGGGACTAGCGACCAAGAGACCCAGTACTTC. It translates to CASSGGTSDQETQYF.

CDR3 nucleotides: TGTGCCAGCAGCTTAACCGCGGGACAGGGGTCGAATTCACCCCTCCACTTT. As protein: CASSLTAGQGSNSPLHF. This chain links TRBV9 with TRBJ1-6, with 10 bases aligning to TRBD1. The CDR3 loop spans 17 amino acids. Germline trimming cut 4 bases from V and 7 bases from J; bases unmatched to any gene: 11. Germline-derived CDR1 and CDR2 are SGDLS and YYNGEE.

V usage is TRBV28 and J usage is TRBJ1-2; D is possibly TRBD1 (6 bases). Trimming shortened V by 6 bases and J by 6 bases, and 14 bases separated the two germline ends. The CDR3 is made up of 13 amino acids. CDR1 and CDR2 (germline): MDHEN, SYDVKM. CDR3: CASRQGPADGYTF. The DNA of the CDR3 is TGTGCCAGCAGACAGGGACCCGCTGATGGCTACACCTTC.

This rearrangement joins TRBV7-8 to TRBJ2-2; no clear D gene. The length of the CDR3 is 13 residues. V shed 5 bases and J shed 3 bases, with 7 bases lying between them. Per germline, CDR1 SGHVS and CDR2 FQNEAQ. CDR3 DNA: TGTGCCAGCAGCCATGTGGACACCGGGGAGCTGTTTTTT. Translated, it gives CASSHVDTGELFF.

This clonotype occurred a few times. V gene TRBV28 combines with J gene TRBJ2-1; 7 nucleotides align to TRBD1. V gave up 7 bases and J gave up 6 bases; unmatched junction bases: 3. This CDR3 region has 12 residues. Germline loops: CDR1 MDHEN, CDR2 SYDVKM. This CDR3 is CASNGQVNEQFF. CDR3 sequence (DNA): TGTGCCAGCAACGGACAGGTCAATGAGCAGTTCTTC.

This clonotype was detected only a few times. The chain employs TRBV20-1 and TRBJ2-3; D is perhaps TRBD1 (5 bases). Per the germline V gene, CDR1 is DFQATT and CDR2 is SNEGSKA (reference sequence). V was pared by 0 bases and J by 4 bases, with 11 bases between. The CDR3 has 14 amino acids. For the CDR3, the DNA is TGCAGTGCTAGAGATTTTCAGGGTCCAGATACGCAGTATTTT. Its protein product is CSARDFQGPDTQYF.

This chain joins TRBV20-1 and TRBJ2-7; the D gene is possibly TRBD2 (5 bases). V lost 0 bases and J 3 bases, leaving 9 bases between the germline ends. There are 13 residues in the CDR3. Germline CDR1 and CDR2: DFQATT and SNEGSKA (reference sequence). CDR3 amino acids: CSARETGDYEQYF. DNA of the CDR3: TGCAGTGCTAGAGAAACCGGGGACTACGAGCAGTACTTC.

There are a few counts of this clonotype. V is TRBV6-1 and J is TRBJ2-3, with D unclear. V was clipped by 4 bases and J by 2 bases, with 10 bases between them. The CDR3 is made up of 14 amino acids. Germline values: CDR1 MNHNS, CDR2 SASEGT. As DNA, the CDR3 is TGTGCCAGCAGTGGCACACACCTCACAGATACGCAGTATTTT. Its translation is CASSGTHLTDTQYF.

This clonotype was seen more than once but under ten times. V usage is TRBV5-1 and J usage is TRBJ1-1; possibly TRBD1 for D (5 bases). Trimming stripped 0 bases from V and 0 bases from J, with 15 bases between. The length of the CDR3 is 17 residues. The germline CDR1 and CDR2 sequences are SGHRS and YFSETQ. The chain's CDR3 is CASSLVAGLAVNTEAFF. DNA for the CDR3: TGCGCCAGCAGCTTGGTGGCAGGGTTGGCGGTGAACACTGAAGCTTTCTTT.

The chain combines TRBV7-9 with TRBJ2-7; 9 nucleotides align to TRBD2. V lost 3 bases and J lost 3; bases outside the gene matches: 6. Germline V gene sequence: CDR1 SEHNR, CDR2 FQNEAQ (reference sequence). The CDR3 is made up of 15 amino acids. The CDR3 loop is CASSFPTSGHYEQYF. The CDR3 coding sequence is TGTGCCAGCAGCTTCCCGACTAGCGGCCACTACGAGCAGTACTTC.

This clonotype has only a few counts. This chain joins TRBV28 and TRBJ2-6; unclear D gene. Trimming removed 2 bases from V and 0 bases from J, with 2 bases in between. This CDR3 comprises 14 residues. Germline CDR1 and CDR2: MDHEN and SYDVKM. CDR3 DNA: TGTGCCAGCAGTTTACACTCTGGGGCCAACGTCCTGACTTTC. As protein: CASSLHSGANVLTF.

V usage is TRBV9 and J usage is TRBJ2-5, with D tentatively TRBD2 (5 bases). The V and J ends lost 1 base and 5 bases respectively, with 12 bases between them. The CDR3 totals 14 residues. The germline V gene encodes CDR1 SGDLS and CDR2 YYNGEE. The CDR3 DNA reads as TGTGCCAGCAGCGTAAGGGCAGGCGGGGAGACCCAGTACTTC. Translation: CASSVRAGGETQYF.

In this sample, this clonotype turned up a few times. The rearrangement uses TRBV7-9 and TRBJ2-1, with 10 bases lining up with TRBD2. The length of the CDR3 is 15 residues. Unmatched junction bases numbered 6, after V lost 3 bases and J lost 7 bases. Germline V lookup: CDR1 SEHNR, CDR2 FQNEAQ (reference sequence). The CDR3 sequence is CASSFASGGANEQFF. CDR3 in DNA: TGTGCCAGCAGCTTTGCGAGCGGGGGGGCAAATGAGCAGTTCTTC.

J is TRBJ2-7 and V is TRBV6-1; TRBD1 matches 7 bases. The CDR3 runs to 14 residues. V was clipped by 4 bases and J by 4 bases; unmatched bases: 7. The germline gives CDR1 MNHNS, CDR2 SASEGT. The DNA for the CDR3 is TGTGCCAGCAGTGCCGGACAGGAGATTTACGAGCAGTACGTC. Protein: CASSAGQEIYEQYV.